This T cell receptor beta chain emerged from a study of cytomegalovirus exposure and HLA in healthy donors. Findings and caveats of the study: With DRB1 most and HLA-C fewest, TCR association rates differed between HLA loci in a later analysis.

Regarding this clone: Antigen unknown.

Germline CDR1 and CDR2: SGHAT and FQNNGV. The CDR3 is made up of 17 amino acids. Unmatched junction bases numbered 11, after V lost 5 bases and J lost 1 base. PCR was performed using 60 Vbeta and 13 Jbeta primers. The repertoire was sequenced with immunoSEQ multiplex PCR; TCRdb's copy has only in-frame clones and lacks some. The sample lists 95,000 to 150,000 clones; over 50% were seen once. This receptor was taken from a woman in her forties in good health and CMV-seropositive. J is TRBJ2-7 and V is TRBV11-2, with TRBD2 matching over 10 bases. Sequenced sample: PBMCs. CDR3 DNA: TGTGCCAGCAGCGAAGATGTTACTAGCGGGGCATCCTACGAGCAGTACTTC. As protein: CASSEDVTSGASYEQYF. Supplemented by reference TRBV11-2 and TRBJ2-7, the full variable domain reads EAGVAQSPRYKIIEKRQSVAFWCNPISGHATLYWYQQILGQGPKLLIQFQNNGVVDDSQLPKDRFSAERLKGVDSTLKIQPAKLEDSAVYLCASSEDVTSGASYEQYFGPGTRLTVT.